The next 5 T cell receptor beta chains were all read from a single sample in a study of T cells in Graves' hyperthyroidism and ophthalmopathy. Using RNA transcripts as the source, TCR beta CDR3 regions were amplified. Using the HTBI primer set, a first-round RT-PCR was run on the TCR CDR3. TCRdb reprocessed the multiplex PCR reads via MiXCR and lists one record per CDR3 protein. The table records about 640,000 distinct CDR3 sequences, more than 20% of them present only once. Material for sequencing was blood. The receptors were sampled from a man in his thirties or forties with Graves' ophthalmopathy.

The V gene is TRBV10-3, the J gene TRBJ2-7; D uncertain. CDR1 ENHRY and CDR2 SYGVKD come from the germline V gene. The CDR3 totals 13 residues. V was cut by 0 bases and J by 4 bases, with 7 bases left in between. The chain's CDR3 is CAISESKGYEQYF. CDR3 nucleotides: TGTGCCATCAGTGAGTCAAAAGGATACGAGCAGTACTTC.

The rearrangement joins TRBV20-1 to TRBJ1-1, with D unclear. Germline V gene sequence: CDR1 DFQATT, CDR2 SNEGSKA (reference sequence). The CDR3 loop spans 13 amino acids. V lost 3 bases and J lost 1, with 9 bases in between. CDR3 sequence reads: CSARWRQNTEAFF. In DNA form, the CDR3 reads TGCAGTGCTAGGTGGAGACAGAACACTGAAGCTTTCTTT.

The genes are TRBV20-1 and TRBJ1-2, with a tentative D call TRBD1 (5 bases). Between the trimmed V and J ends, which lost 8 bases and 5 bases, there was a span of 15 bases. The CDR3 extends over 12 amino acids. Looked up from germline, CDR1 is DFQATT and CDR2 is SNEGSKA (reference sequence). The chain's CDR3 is CSIRQNSYGYTF. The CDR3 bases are TGCAGTATCCGACAGAATTCATATGGCTACACCTTC.

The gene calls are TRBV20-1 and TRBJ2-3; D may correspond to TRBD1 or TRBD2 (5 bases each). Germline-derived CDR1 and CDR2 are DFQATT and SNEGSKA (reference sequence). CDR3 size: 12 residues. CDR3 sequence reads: CSPRSGHREQYF. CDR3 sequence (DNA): TGCAGCCCCAGGTCGGGGCATCGAGAGCAGTATTTT.

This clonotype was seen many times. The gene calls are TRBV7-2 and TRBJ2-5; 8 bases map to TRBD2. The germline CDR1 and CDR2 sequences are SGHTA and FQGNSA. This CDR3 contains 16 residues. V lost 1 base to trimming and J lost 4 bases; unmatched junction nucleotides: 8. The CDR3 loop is CASSLVGSGISETQYF. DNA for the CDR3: TGTGCCAGCAGCTTAGTGGGTAGCGGGATATCAGAGACCCAGTACTTC. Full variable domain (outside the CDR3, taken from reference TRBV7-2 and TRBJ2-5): GAGVSQSPSNKVTEKGKDVELRCDPISGHTALYWYRQSLGQGLEFLIYFQGNSAPDKSGLPSDRFSAERTGGSVSTLTIQRTQQEDSAVYLCASSLVGSGISETQYFGPGTRLLVL.